The rows below give T cell receptor beta chains drawn from one sample of a study of blood T cells in healthy people across ages. TCRdb independently ran MiXCR on the 5' RACE reads; one entry per CDR3 protein. The sample records roughly 860,000 distinct CDR3 sequences, around two thirds being singletons. What was sequenced was blood. The receptors here all came from a young man in good health. CDR3s include the opening cysteine and the closing phenylalanine or tryptophan. D genes are given only for firm matches. Some rows have no size entry. The others give once, few or many, or a class for an expanded clone.

clone_size	d_call	v_call	j_call	cdr3_aa	cdr3_nt
NA	NA	TRBV27	TRBJ2-5	CASSGSVTREQYF	TGTGCCAGCAGTGGGAGTGTGACTAGGGAGCAGTACTTC
NA	TRBD1	TRBV6-2/TRBV6-3	TRBJ1-1	CASSYHRGNSFF	TGTGCCAGCAGTTACCACAGGGGTAATTCTTTCTTT
few	NA	TRBV5-6	TRBJ2-7	CASSLGSLVNYEQYF	TGTGCCAGCAGCTTGGGAAGTCTGGTGAACTACGAGCAGTACTTC
NA	NA	TRBV20-1	TRBJ1-6	CSASPGLPPLHF	TGCAGTGCTAGCCCCGGGCTACCACCCCTCCACTTT
few	TRBD2	TRBV5-1	TRBJ2-5	CASRVGLAEETQYF	TGCGCCAGCAGGGTAGGACTAGCCGAAGAGACCCAGTACTTC
NA	NA	TRBV6-5	TRBJ2-4	CASSPQGQGNIQYF	TGTGCCAGCAGTCCACAGGGTCAGGGAAACATTCAGTACTTC
NA	NA	TRBV2	TRBJ2-6	CASSTGPASGANVLTF	TGTGCCAGCAGTACGGGTCCCGCCTCTGGGGCCAACGTCCTGACTTTC
NA	NA	TRBV20-1	TRBJ1-5	CSAPSHRGNQPQHF	TGCAGTGCTCCATCACACAGGGGCAATCAGCCCCAGCATTTT
NA	NA	TRBV4-2	TRBJ2-1	CASSQDSSSYNEQFF	TGTGCCAGCAGCCAAGATAGTAGCAGCTACAATGAGCAGTTCTTC
NA	NA	TRBV5-1	TRBJ2-7	CASSFTGTTSYEQYF	TGCGCCAGCAGCTTTACAGGGACCACGTCCTACGAGCAGTACTTC
NA	NA	TRBV9	TRBJ2-5	CASMSNLRKLREETQYF	TGTGCCAGCATGTCAAACCTTAGGAAATTGAGAGAAGAGACCCAGTACTTC
NA	TRBD1	TRBV30	TRBJ2-7	CAWRPDRIGYEQYF	TGTGCCTGGAGGCCGGACAGGATAGGCTACGAGCAGTACTTC
NA	NA	TRBV7-3	TRBJ2-3	CASSAQGSPSTDTQYF	TGTGCCAGCAGCGCGCAGGGTTCGCCCAGCACAGATACGCAGTATTTT
few	NA	TRBV12-3/TRBV12-4	TRBJ2-4	CASSDDRREQYF	TGTGCCAGCTCCGATGATCGACGTGAGCAGTACTTC
NA	TRBD2	TRBV20-1	TRBJ2-3	CSALGLAGGGDTQYF	TGCAGTGCCCTGGGACTAGCGGGGGGAGGAGATACGCAGTATTTT
NA	TRBD2	TRBV10-3	TRBJ2-3	CATTPGLAGGPATQYF	TGTGCCACCACCCCCGGACTAGCGGGGGGGCCAGCTACGCAGTATTTT
few	NA	TRBV5-1	TRBJ2-5	CASSLAGTQETQYF	TGTGCCAGCAGCCTCGCCGGGACACAAGAGACCCAGTACTTC
NA	TRBD2	TRBV7-7	TRBJ2-7	CALAGGPREQYF	TGTGCCCTAGCGGGGGGTCCGCGCGAGCAGTACTTC
NA	NA	TRBV4-3	TRBJ2-1	CASSQPGAAHEQFF	TGCGCCAGCAGCCAGCCGGGGGCGGCTCACGAGCAGTTCTTC
NA	NA	TRBV20-1	TRBJ2-3	CSAGTPDTQYF	TGCAGTGCCGGGACGCCCGATACGCAGTATTTT
few	NA	TRBV9	TRBJ2-5	CASSVGGNQETQYF	TGTGCCAGCAGCGTCGGCGGAAATCAAGAGACCCAGTACTTC
NA	NA	TRBV20-1	TRBJ2-5	CSAEGGRMETQYF	TGCAGTGCCGAAGGTGGCAGGATGGAGACCCAGTACTTC
NA	TRBD2	TRBV29-1	TRBJ2-1	CSVAPSGGSLYNEQFF	TGCAGCGTTGCGCCGAGCGGGGGAAGCCTATACAATGAGCAGTTCTTC
NA	NA	TRBV5-1	TRBJ2-7	CASSLAGGGTSYEQYF	TGCGCCAGCAGCTTGGCTGGAGGGGGCACGTCCTACGAGCAGTACTTC
NA	TRBD2	TRBV6-1	TRBJ2-3	CASSGLAGTTDTQYF	TGTGCCAGCAGTGGACTAGCGGGGACCACAGATACGCAGTATTTT
NA	NA	TRBV6-4	TRBJ2-3	CASSDTPFSTDTQYF	TGTGCCAGCAGTGACACACCCTTCAGCACAGATACGCAGTATTTT
NA	NA	TRBV12-3/TRBV12-4	TRBJ2-7	CASSFSGVSSYEQYF	TGTGCCAGCAGTTTCAGTGGGGTTAGCTCCTACGAGCAGTACTTC